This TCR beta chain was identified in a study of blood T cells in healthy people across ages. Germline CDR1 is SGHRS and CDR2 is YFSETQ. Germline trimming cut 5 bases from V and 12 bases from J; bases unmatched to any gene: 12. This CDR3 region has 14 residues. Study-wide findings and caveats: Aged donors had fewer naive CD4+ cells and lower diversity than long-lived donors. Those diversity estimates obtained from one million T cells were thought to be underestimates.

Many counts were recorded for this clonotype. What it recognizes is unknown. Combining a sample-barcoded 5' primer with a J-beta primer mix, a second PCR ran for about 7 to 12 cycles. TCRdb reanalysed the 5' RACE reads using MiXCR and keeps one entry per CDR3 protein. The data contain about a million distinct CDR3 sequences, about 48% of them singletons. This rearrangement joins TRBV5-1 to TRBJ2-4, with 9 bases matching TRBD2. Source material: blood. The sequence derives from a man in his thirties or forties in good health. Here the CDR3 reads CASRLQASGEDQYF. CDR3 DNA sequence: TGCGCCAGCAGGTTGCAGGCTAGCGGGGAGGATCAGTACTTC. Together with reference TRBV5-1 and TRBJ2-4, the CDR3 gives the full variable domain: KAGVTQTPRYLIKTRGQQVTLSCSPISGHRSVSWYQQTPGQGLQFLFEYFSETQRNKGNFPGRFSGRQFSNSRSEMNVSTLELGDSALYLCASRLQASGEDQYFGAGTRLSVL.